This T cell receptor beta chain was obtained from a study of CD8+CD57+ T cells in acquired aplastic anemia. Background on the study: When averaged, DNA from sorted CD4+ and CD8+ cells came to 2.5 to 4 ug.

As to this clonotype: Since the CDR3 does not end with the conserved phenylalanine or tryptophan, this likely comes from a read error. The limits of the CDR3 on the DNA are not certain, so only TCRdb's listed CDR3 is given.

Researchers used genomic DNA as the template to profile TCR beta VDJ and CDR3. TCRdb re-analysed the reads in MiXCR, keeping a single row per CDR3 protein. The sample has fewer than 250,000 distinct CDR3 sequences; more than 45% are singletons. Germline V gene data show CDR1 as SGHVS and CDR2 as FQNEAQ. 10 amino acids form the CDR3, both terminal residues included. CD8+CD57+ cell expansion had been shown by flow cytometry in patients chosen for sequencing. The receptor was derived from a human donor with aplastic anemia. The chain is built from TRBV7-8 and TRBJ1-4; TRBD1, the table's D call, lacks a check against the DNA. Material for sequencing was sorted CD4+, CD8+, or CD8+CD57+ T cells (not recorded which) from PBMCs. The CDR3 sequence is CASSLERGRY.